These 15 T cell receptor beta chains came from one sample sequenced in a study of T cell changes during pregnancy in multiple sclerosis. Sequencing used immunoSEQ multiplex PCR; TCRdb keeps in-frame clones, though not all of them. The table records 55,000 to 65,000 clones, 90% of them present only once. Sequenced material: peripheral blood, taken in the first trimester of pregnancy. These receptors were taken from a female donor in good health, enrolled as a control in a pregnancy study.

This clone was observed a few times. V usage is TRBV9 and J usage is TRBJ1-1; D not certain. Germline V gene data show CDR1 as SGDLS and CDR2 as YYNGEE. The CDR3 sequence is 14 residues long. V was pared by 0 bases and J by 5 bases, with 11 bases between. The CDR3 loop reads CASSVDEGRTEAFF. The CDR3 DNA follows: TGTGCCAGCAGCGTAGATGAGGGAAGGACTGAAGCTTTCTTT.

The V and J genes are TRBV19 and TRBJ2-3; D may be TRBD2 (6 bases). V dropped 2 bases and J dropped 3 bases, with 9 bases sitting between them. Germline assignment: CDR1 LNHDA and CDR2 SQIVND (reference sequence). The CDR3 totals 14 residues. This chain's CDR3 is CASSIRLATDTQYF. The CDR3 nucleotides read TGTGCCAGTAGTATACGGCTAGCGACAGATACGCAGTATTTT.

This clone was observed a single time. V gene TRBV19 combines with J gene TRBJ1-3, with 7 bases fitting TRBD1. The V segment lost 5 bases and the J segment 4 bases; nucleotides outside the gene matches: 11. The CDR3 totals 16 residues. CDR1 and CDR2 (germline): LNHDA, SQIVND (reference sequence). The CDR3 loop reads CASSPWTGEVGNTIYF. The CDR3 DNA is TGTGCCAGTAGTCCGTGGACAGGAGAAGTCGGAAACACCATATATTTT.

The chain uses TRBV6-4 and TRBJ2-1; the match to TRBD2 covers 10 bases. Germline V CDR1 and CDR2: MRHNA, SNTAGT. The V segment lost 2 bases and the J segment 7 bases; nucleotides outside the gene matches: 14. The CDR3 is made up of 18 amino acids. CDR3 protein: CASSDDSSGRANLNEQFF. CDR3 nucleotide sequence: TGTGCCAGCAGTGACGATTCCAGCGGGAGGGCCAATTTGAATGAGCAGTTCTTC.

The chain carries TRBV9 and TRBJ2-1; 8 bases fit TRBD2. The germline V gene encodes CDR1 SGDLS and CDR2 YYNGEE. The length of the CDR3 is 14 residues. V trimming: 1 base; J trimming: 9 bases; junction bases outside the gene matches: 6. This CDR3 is CASSVYGGGVEQFF. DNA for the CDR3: TGTGCCAGCAGCGTATACGGGGGGGGCGTTGAGCAGTTCTTC.

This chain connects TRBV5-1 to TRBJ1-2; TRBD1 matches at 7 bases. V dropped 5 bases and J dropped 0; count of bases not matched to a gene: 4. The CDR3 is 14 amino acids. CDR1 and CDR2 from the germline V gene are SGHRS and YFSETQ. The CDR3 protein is CASRTGDANYGYTF. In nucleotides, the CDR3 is TGCGCCAGCAGAACAGGGGACGCTAACTATGGCTACACCTTC.

The DNA for the CDR3 is TGTGCCAGTAGGGTAAGGGGGAGTGAAGCTTTCTTT. Translating gives CASRVRGSEAFF. The rearrangement uses TRBV19 and TRBJ1-1; D might be TRBD1 (6 bases). The V and J ends lost 6 bases and 7 bases respectively, with 12 bases between them. This CDR3 contains 12 residues. CDR1 is LNHDA and CDR2 is SQIVND in the germline V gene (reference sequence).

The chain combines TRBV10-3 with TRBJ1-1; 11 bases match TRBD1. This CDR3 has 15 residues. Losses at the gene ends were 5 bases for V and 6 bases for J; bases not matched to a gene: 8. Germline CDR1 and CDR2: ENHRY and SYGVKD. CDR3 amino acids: CAISPGTGGQAEAFF. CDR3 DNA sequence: TGTGCCATCAGTCCCGGGACAGGGGGACAAGCTGAAGCTTTCTTT.

For the CDR3, the DNA is TGTGCCAGCCAAGACAGGGGCAATCAGCCCCAGCATTTT. Translating gives CASQDRGNQPQHF. This chain joins TRBV6-4 and TRBJ1-5; 7 bases line up with TRBD1. The CDR3 is made up of 13 amino acids. Germline lookup yields CDR1 MRHNA and CDR2 SNTAGT. V lost 8 bases to trimming and J lost 2 bases; unmatched junction nucleotides: 3.

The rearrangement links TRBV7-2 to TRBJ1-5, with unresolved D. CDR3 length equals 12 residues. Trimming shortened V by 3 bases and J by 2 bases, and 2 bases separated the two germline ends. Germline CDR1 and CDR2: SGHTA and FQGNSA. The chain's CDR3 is CASSFGNQPQHF. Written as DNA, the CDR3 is TGTGCCAGCAGCTTCGGCAATCAGCCCCAGCATTTT.

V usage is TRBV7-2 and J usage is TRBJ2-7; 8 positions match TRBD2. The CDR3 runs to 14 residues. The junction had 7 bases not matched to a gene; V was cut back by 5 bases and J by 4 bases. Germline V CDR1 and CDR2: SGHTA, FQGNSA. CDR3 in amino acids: CASSLGTRGYEQYF. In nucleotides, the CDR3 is TGTGCCAGCAGCCTCGGGACTAGGGGTTACGAGCAGTACTTC.

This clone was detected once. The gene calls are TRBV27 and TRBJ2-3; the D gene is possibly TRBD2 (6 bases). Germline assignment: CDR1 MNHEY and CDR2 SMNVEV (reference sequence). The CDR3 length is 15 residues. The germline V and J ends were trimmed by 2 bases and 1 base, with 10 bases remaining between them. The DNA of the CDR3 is TGTGCCAGCAGTTTACGGGAGCCCCGCACAGATACGCAGTATTTT. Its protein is CASSLREPRTDTQYF.

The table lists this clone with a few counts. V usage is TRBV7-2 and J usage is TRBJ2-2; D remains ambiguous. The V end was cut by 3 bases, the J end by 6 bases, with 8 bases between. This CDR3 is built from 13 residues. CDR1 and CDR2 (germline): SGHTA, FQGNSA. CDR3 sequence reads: CASSFYLAGELFF. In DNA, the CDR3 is TGTGCCAGCAGCTTTTACTTGGCCGGGGAGCTGTTTTTT.

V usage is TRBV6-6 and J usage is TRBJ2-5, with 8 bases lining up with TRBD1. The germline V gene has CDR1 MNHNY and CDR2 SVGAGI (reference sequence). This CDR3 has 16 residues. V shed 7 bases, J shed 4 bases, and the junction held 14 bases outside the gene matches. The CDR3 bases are TGTGCCAGCACCCCCGCCGAACAGGGGGATAGAGAGACCCAGTACTTC. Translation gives CASTPAEQGDRETQYF.

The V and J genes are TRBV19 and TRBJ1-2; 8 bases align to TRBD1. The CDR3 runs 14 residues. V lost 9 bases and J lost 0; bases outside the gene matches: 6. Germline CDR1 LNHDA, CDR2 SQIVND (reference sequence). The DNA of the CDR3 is TGTGCCAGCGGCGACAGGGGACCTAACTATGGCTACACCTTC. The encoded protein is CASGDRGPNYGYTF.